This TCR beta chain is drawn from a study of radiotherapy plus CTLA-4 blockade in lung cancer. On the study more broadly: For around 18% of patients, objective responses occurred, and 30% to 35% had disease control.

This CDR3 has 15 residues. V shed 5 bases and J shed 2 bases, with 16 bases lying between them. Germline lookup yields CDR1 SGHAT and CDR2 FQDESV (reference sequence). The data were produced by immunoSEQ multiplex PCR, yet TCRdb's version contains in-frame clones alone and is incomplete. Of about 82,000 clones in the sample, around 72% were seen once. On this clone itself: What it binds is not known.

Focal radiation with ipilimumab CTLA-4 blockade was given to patients with chemo-refractory metastatic non-small-cell lung cancer. Overall study findings and caveats: In blood, after radiotherapy plus ipilimumab, tumor-derived TCR clones expanded. Together with interferon-beta, which increased in serum after radiation, early dynamic changes in blood T cell clones were reportedly the best predictors of response.

The source was peripheral blood, collected from a patient treated with radiotherapy plus ipilimumab. The TCR originated in a human donor with non-small cell lung cancer that progressed on radiotherapy plus ipilimumab. J is TRBJ2-7 and V is TRBV11-1, with D possibly matching TRBD1 (6 bases). This CDR3 reads CASSPRGRTAYEQYF. Here the CDR3 DNA reads TGTGCCAGCAGCCCCCGGGGTAGGACAGCCTACGAGCAGTACTTC. The full variable domain, rest sourced from reference TRBV11-1 and TRBJ2-7, is EAEVAQSPRYKITEKSQAVAFWCDPISGHATLYWYRQILGQGPELLVQFQDESVVDDSQLPKDRFSAERLKGVDSTLKIQPAELGDSAMYLCASSPRGRTAYEQYFGPGTRLTVT.